These 23 T cell receptor beta chains were sequenced from one sample in a study of cytomegalovirus exposure and HLA in healthy donors. 60 Vbeta and 13 Jbeta primers were used in PCR. Assay used: immunoSEQ multiplex PCR; TCRdb lists only in-frame clones, some missing. The sample holds about 160,000 clones, roughly four fifths seen once. What was sequenced was PBMCs. The origin of the receptors is a man aged 40-50 years in good health and CMV-seronegative.

This rearrangement joins TRBV7-3 to TRBJ2-7, with 12 positions matching TRBD2. V lost 4 bases and J lost 7; bases outside the gene matches: 5. The CDR3 totals 14 residues. The V gene's germline CDR1 is SGHTA and CDR2 FQGTGA. CDR3 sequence: CASSSSGGAKEQYF. CDR3 sequence (DNA): TGTGCCAGCAGCTCTAGCGGGGGGGCCAAAGAGCAGTACTTC.

J is TRBJ2-5 and V is TRBV5-1; 10 bases are a match to TRBD1. The J call is uncertain, as TRBJ2-7 better fits the DNA end. Germline-derived CDR1 and CDR2 are SGHRS and YFSETQ. The CDR3 covers 15 residues. CDR3 sequence reads: CASSLNRQGAYEQYF. CDR3 nucleotide sequence: TGCGCCAGCAGCTTGAACCGACAGGGGGCTTACGAGCAGTACTTC.

This clone was detected only a few times. V gene TRBV11-2 combines with J gene TRBJ2-5, with D perhaps TRBD1 (7 bases). The CDR3 extends over 11 amino acids. Trimming removed 1 base at V and 12 bases at J, with 9 bases between. Germline CDR1 and CDR2: SGHAT and FQNNGV. CDR3 loop: CASSLGGTEYF. CDR3 nucleotide sequence: TGTGCCAGCAGCTTAGGCGGGACAGAGTACTTC.

This chain links TRBV10-3 with TRBJ2-2; possibly TRBD2 for D (6 bases). V gave up 4 bases and J gave up 5 bases, with 20 bases separating them. The germline CDR1 and CDR2 sequences are ENHRY and SYGVKD. The CDR3 is made up of 17 amino acids. CDR3 DNA sequence: TGTGCCATCAGTGGCCCCCGTGGAGGGGCGAGTACCGGGGAGCTGTTTTTT. This codes for CAISGPRGGASTGELFF.

This clone occurred once. CDR3 residues: CAWDSGVSTDTQYF. The CDR3 DNA sequence: TGTGCCTGGGATAGCGGGGTTAGCACAGATACGCAGTATTTT. This rearrangement joins TRBV30 to TRBJ2-3; 8 bases match TRBD2. With V trimmed by 5 bases and J by 0 bases, 4 bases remained unmatched. CDR1 is GTSNPN and CDR2 is SVGIG in the germline V gene (reference sequence). This CDR3 has 14 amino acids.

The J gene is TRBJ2-7, the V gene TRBV19, with 9 nucleotides matching TRBD1. This CDR3 comprises 14 residues. Losses at the gene ends were 5 bases for V and 4 bases for J; bases not matched to a gene: 6. Germline V CDR1 and CDR2: LNHDA, SQIVND (reference sequence). CDR3: CASSPGTGPYEQYF. For the CDR3, the DNA is TGTGCCAGTAGTCCCGGGACAGGGCCGTACGAGCAGTACTTC.

With regard to this clone: Within the sample, other DNA sequences also encode this same CDR3. V and J are TRBV9 and TRBJ1-5; D remains unclear. The CDR3 has 15 amino acids. Trimming took 3 bases from V and 5 from J, leaving 15 bases between them. CDR1 SGDLS and CDR2 YYNGEE come from the germline V gene. The CDR3 reads CASSAGSGRDQPQHF. DNA for the CDR3: TGTGCCAGCAGCGCCGGGTCGGGGAGAGATCAGCCCCAGCATTTT.

The gene calls are TRBV5-1 and TRBJ1-6; D gene ambiguous. Deletions cut 4 bases from V and 5 bases from J, with 10 bases between. Germline CDR1 is SGHRS and CDR2 is YFSETQ. CDR3 length: 14 residues. This CDR3 reads CASSVGGNNSPLHF. CDR3 DNA: TGCGCCAGCAGCGTGGGCGGAAATAATTCACCCCTCCACTTT.

In this sample, this clone turned up a few times. This chain joins TRBV11-2 and TRBJ2-1; the match to TRBD2 covers 9 bases. The germline gives CDR1 SGHAT, CDR2 FQNNGV. This CDR3 has 16 residues. The trim removed 5 bases at V and 0 bases at J, leaving 5 bases unmatched. The CDR3: CASSRSGGSSYNEQFF. For the CDR3, the DNA is TGTGCCAGCAGCCGTAGCGGGGGTAGCTCCTACAATGAGCAGTTCTTC. Drawing the rest from reference TRBV11-2 and TRBJ2-1, the complete variable domain is EAGVAQSPRYKIIEKRQSVAFWCNPISGHATLYWYQQILGQGPKLLIQFQNNGVVDDSQLPKDRFSAERLKGVDSTLKIQPAKLEDSAVYLCASSRSGGSSYNEQFFGPGTRLTVL.

CDR3 sequence: CATSRATGGVGGYTF. The CDR3 DNA sequence: TGTGCCACCAGCAGAGCTACGGGGGGCGTCGGTGGCTACACCTTC. The V gene is TRBV15, the J gene TRBJ1-2; weak D call: TRBD1 (6 bases). V was shortened by 1 base and J by 7 bases, with 16 bases between the two germline ends. The CDR3 loop spans 15 amino acids. In germline, CDR1 is LNHNV, CDR2 YYDKDF (reference sequence).

This clone was detected only a few times. This chain connects TRBV6-5 to TRBJ1-2, with D perhaps TRBD1 (6 bases). The germline V gene encodes CDR1 MNHEY and CDR2 SVGAGI. CDR3 size: 14 residues. V lost 6 bases and J lost 6, with 17 bases in between. The CDR3 sequence: CASRPQRQDNGYTF. CDR3 bases: TGTGCCAGCAGACCCCAGAGACAGGACAATGGCTACACCTTC.

The gene calls are TRBV7-2 and TRBJ1-2, with TRBD1 identical over 10 bases. This CDR3 comprises 19 residues. Germline CDR1 and CDR2: SGHTA and FQGNSA. After removal of 2 bases from V and 3 bases from J, the junction contained 15 bases not matched to a gene. The CDR3 sequence is CASSLRPPVGTGVYYGYTF. CDR3 nucleotides: TGTGCCAGCAGCTTAAGGCCCCCCGTGGGGACAGGGGTTTACTATGGCTACACCTTC.

V gene TRBV15 combines with J gene TRBJ1-5; 7 bases align to TRBD1. This CDR3 contains 20 residues. Germline V gene data show CDR1 as LNHNV and CDR2 as YYDKDF (reference sequence). V lost 0 bases to trimming and J lost 0 bases; unmatched junction nucleotides: 14. CDR3 residues: CATSREETGQGFYSNQPQHF. The CDR3 DNA reads as TGTGCCACCAGCAGAGAAGAGACAGGGCAGGGCTTCTATAGCAATCAGCCCCAGCATTTT.

This sequence joins TRBV7-3 and TRBJ2-3; TRBD2 might be the D (7 bases). The germline gives CDR1 SGHTA, CDR2 FQGTGA. The CDR3 is 14 residues long. V was pared by 6 bases and J by 4 bases, with 14 bases between. This chain's CDR3 is CASSSLGGPDTQYF. In DNA form, the CDR3 reads TGTGCCAGCAGTTCCCTGGGGGGGCCAGATACGCAGTATTTT.

The table lists this clone with a count of one. The chain uses TRBV6-1 and TRBJ2-1; 11 positions match TRBD2. The CDR3 is made up of 19 amino acids. The V and J ends lost 5 bases and 2 bases, in that order; junction bases with no gene match: 14. From germline, CDR1 is MNHNS and CDR2 SASEGT. The DNA of the CDR3 is TGTGCCAGCAGTCAAGGAAGACTAGCGGGGCGAAACCCCTACAATGAGCAGTTCTTC. Amino acid sequence: CASSQGRLAGRNPYNEQFF.

This chain uses TRBV7-3 with TRBJ2-3; 7 bases are shared with TRBD1. Unmatched junction bases numbered 6, after V lost 0 bases and J lost 3 bases. Germline V CDR1 and CDR2: SGHTA, FQGTGA. The CDR3 consists of 16 residues. The CDR3 region has the DNA TGTGCCAGCAGCTTAACGGGACAGTTGACTACAGATACGCAGTATTTT. Its translation is CASSLTGQLTTDTQYF.

CDR3 protein: CASSHSVPLYGYNEQFF. DNA for the CDR3: TGTGCCAGCAGCCACTCCGTTCCTTTGTATGGCTACAATGAGCAGTTCTTC. The V gene is TRBV27, the J gene TRBJ2-1; D gene unclear. Trimming pared 6 bases from V and 3 bases from J, leaving 21 bases between. This CDR3 comprises 17 residues. Germline V gene lookup returns CDR1 MNHEY and CDR2 SMNVEV (reference sequence).

This clone has a handful of counts. The chain combines TRBV7-9 with TRBJ2-1, with 9 bases identical to TRBD2. J gave up 0 bases and V 8 bases, and 17 bases lay outside the gene matches. CDR1 SEHNR and CDR2 FQNEAQ come from the germline V gene (reference sequence). The CDR3 loop spans 19 amino acids. CDR3 residues: CASAPPGTSWGSSYNEQFF. The CDR3 bases are TGTGCCAGCGCGCCACCCGGGACTAGCTGGGGAAGCTCCTACAATGAGCAGTTCTTC.

The V and J genes are TRBV11-2 and TRBJ2-5, with TRBD2 identical over 8 bases. The V gene's germline CDR1 is SGHAT and CDR2 FQNNGV. This CDR3 spans 17 amino acids. Trimming cost V 5 bases and J 3 bases; bases outside gene matches: 14. CDR3 bases: TGTGCCAGCAGCCCAGGGGCCAGCGGGGGAAAAGAAGAGACCCAGTACTTC. This sequence encodes CASSPGASGGKEETQYF. The variable domain in full, with the rest retrieved from reference TRBV11-2 and TRBJ2-5, is EAGVAQSPRYKIIEKRQSVAFWCNPISGHATLYWYQQILGQGPKLLIQFQNNGVVDDSQLPKDRFSAERLKGVDSTLKIQPAKLEDSAVYLCASSPGASGGKEETQYFGPGTRLLVL.

This chain joins TRBV6-6 and TRBJ2-3; 11 positions match TRBD2. This CDR3 has 16 amino acids. Per the germline V gene, CDR1 is MNHNY and CDR2 is SVGAGI (reference sequence). V gave up 5 bases and J gave up 2 bases; unmatched junction bases: 6. Here the CDR3 DNA reads TGTGCCAGCAGTCACGGGACTAGCGGACCCACAGATACGCAGTATTTT. This encodes CASSHGTSGPTDTQYF.

The genes are TRBV7-2 and TRBJ2-7, with TRBD2 matching 8 bases. In germline, CDR1 is SGHTA, CDR2 FQGNSA. The trim removed 5 bases at V and 0 bases at J, leaving 9 bases unmatched. This CDR3 is built from 16 residues. CDR3 DNA sequence: TGTGCCAGCAGCCCCGGGGGCGGGGGGTACTCCTACGAGCAGTACTTC. It codes for CASSPGGGGYSYEQYF.

The chain combines TRBV7-6 with TRBJ2-3, with 8 bases identical to TRBD1. The CDR3 length is 14 residues. V trimming: 3 bases; J trimming: 5 bases; junction bases outside the gene matches: 4. Per the germline V gene, CDR1 is SGHVS and CDR2 is FNYEAQ. This CDR3 is CASSLGQARDTQYF. The CDR3 DNA reads TGTGCCAGCAGCTTGGGACAGGCCAGAGATACGCAGTATTTT.

This clone has more than one count but fewer than ten. The chain joins TRBV6-5 to TRBJ1-5, with D hard to call. The CDR3 totals 13 residues. Between the trimmed V and J ends, which lost 5 bases and 3 bases, there was a span of 8 bases. Germline V CDR1 and CDR2: MNHEY, SVGAGI. The CDR3 reads CASSVRDNQPQHF. As DNA, the CDR3 is TGTGCCAGCAGTGTACGCGACAATCAGCCCCAGCATTTT.